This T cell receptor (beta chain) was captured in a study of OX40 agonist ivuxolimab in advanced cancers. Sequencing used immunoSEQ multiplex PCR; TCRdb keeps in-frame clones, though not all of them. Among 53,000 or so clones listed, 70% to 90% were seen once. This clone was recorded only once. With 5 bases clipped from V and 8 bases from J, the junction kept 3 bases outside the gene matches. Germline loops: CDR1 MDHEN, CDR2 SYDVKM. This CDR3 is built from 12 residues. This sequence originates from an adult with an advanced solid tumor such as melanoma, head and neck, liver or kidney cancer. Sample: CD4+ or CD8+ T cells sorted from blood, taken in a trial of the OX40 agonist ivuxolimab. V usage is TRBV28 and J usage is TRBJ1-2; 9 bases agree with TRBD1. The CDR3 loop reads CASSLDRGGYTF. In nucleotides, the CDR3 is TGTGCCAGCAGTCTCGACAGGGGGGGCTACACCTTC.